The 6 T cell receptor beta chains given below trace back to one sample, sequenced in a study of blood T cell repertoires in COVID-19. Generated by immunoSEQ multiplex PCR, the TCRdb table keeps only in-frame clones and is missing some. This sample has 200,000 to 250,000 clones, with about nine tenths found just once. Sequencing was done on a sample of PBMCs or T cells enriched from blood (not recorded which). Receptor source: a woman younger than 45 with acute COVID-19.

This chain links TRBV2 with TRBJ2-3, with no clear D. The CDR3 consists of 13 residues. The V end was cut by 7 bases, the J end by 6 bases, with 14 bases between. In germline, CDR1 is SNHLY, CDR2 FYNNEI. The CDR3 region is CASIAQKKDTQYF. In DNA form, the CDR3 reads TGTGCCAGCATTGCCCAGAAAAAGGATACGCAGTATTTT.

The V gene is TRBV21-1, the J gene TRBJ2-5; the table's D call TRBD2 went unverified against the DNA. TRBV21-1 is marked as a pseudogene. This CDR3 has 13 residues. The CDR3 is CASSETRREVQYF. DNA for the CDR3: TGTGCCAGCAGCGAGACTAGGCGGGAGGTCCAGTACTTC.

In its sample, this clone was seen a few times. The chain combines TRBV27 with TRBJ1-5; D possibly corresponds to TRBD1 (5 bases). The germline V and J ends were trimmed by 3 bases and 4 bases, with 19 bases remaining between them. This CDR3 contains 17 residues. Germline lookup yields CDR1 MNHEY and CDR2 SMNVEV (reference sequence). The CDR3 DNA is TGTGCCAGCAGTTTCGGCCCCCGGGACGGGGGGAATCAGCCCCAGCATTTT. It encodes CASSFGPRDGGNQPQHF.

The chain recombines TRBV28 with TRBJ2-7, with 8 bases fitting TRBD1. After removal of 1 base from V and 7 bases from J, the junction contained 6 bases not matched to a gene. Germline values: CDR1 MDHEN, CDR2 SYDVKM. The CDR3 length is 14 residues. This CDR3 reads CASSLYRGNGEQYF. The CDR3 bases are TGTGCCAGCAGTTTATACAGGGGGAATGGAGAGCAGTACTTC.

The V gene is TRBV5-1, the J gene TRBJ2-1, with 9 bases matching TRBD2. Per the germline V gene, CDR1 is SGHRS and CDR2 is YFSETQ. CDR3 size: 14 residues. The ends lost 4 bases at V and 5 bases at J; junction bases unmatched: 4. In DNA, the CDR3 is TGCGCCAGCAGCCAAGTAGCGGGAGACAATGAGCAGTTCTTC. Amino acids: CASSQVAGDNEQFF. Filled out from reference TRBV5-1 and TRBJ2-1, the complete variable domain reads KAGVTQTPRYLIKTRGQQVTLSCSPISGHRSVSWYQQTPGQGLQFLFEYFSETQRNKGNFPGRFSGRQFSNSRSEMNVSTLELGDSALYLCASSQVAGDNEQFFGPGTRLTVL.

CDR3 amino acids: CASSSRSDSPLHF. The DNA for the CDR3 is TGTGCCAGCAGCTCCAGGTCGGATTCACCCCTCCACTTT. The chain employs TRBV7-9 and TRBJ1-6, with D uncertain. Looked up from germline, CDR1 is SEHNR and CDR2 is FQNEAQ (reference sequence). The CDR3 contains 13 residues. V lost 4 bases and J lost 8, with 9 bases in between.